The 30 T cell receptor beta chains given below trace back to one sample, sequenced in a study of identical twins. TCRdb re-called the 5' RACE reads through MiXCR, storing one row per CDR3 protein. The sample has about 720,000 distinct CDR3 sequences; under 9% are singletons. The same data also went into a second study, on yellow fever vaccine responses in identical twins.

The sample taken for sequencing was PBMCs. The receptors derive from a woman in her late teens or twenties in good health.

In this sample, this clonotype turned up many times. The gene calls are TRBV12-3 or TRBV12-4 and TRBJ1-1, with D possibly TRBD1 on 5 matching bases. The CDR3 is 14 residues long. V was cut by 4 bases and J by 0 bases, with 9 bases left in between. CDR3 sequence: CASSSGPLNTEAFF. The CDR3 nucleotides read TGTGCCAGCAGTTCGGGACCCTTGAACACTGAAGCTTTCTTT.

The rearrangement joins TRBV21-1 to TRBJ2-7. TRBV21-1 corresponds to a pseudogene. The CDR3 contains 15 residues. The CDR3: CASSILSPFSYEQYF. The CDR3 nucleotides are TGTGCCAGCAGCATATTAAGCCCGTTCTCCTACGAGCAGTACTTC.

This clonotype was seen ten or more times. V gene TRBV29-1 combines with J gene TRBJ2-2; maybe TRBD1 (7 bases). V was cut by 4 bases and J by 2 bases, with 11 bases left in between. The CDR3 length is 14 residues. Germline CDR1 reads SQVTM; CDR2 reads ANQGSEA. The CDR3 spells CSVGRGANTGELFF. The CDR3 DNA is TGCAGCGTTGGCAGGGGGGCCAACACCGGGGAGCTGTTTTTT.

This clonotype appeared many times. This chain uses TRBV7-3 with TRBJ2-1, with no clear D. V dropped 3 bases and J dropped 4 bases, with 13 bases sitting between them. The CDR3 loop spans 15 amino acids. In germline, CDR1 is SGHTA, CDR2 FQGTGA. The CDR3 is CASSFGSFLYNEQFF. The CDR3 coding sequence is TGTGCCAGCAGCTTCGGTAGTTTTCTTTACAATGAGCAGTTCTTC.

The genes are TRBV28 and TRBJ2-1, with 11 bases identical to TRBD2. Trimming cost V 5 bases and J 7 bases; bases outside gene matches: 16. CDR1 MDHEN and CDR2 SYDVKM come from the germline V gene. The CDR3 spans 18 residues. CDR3 coding DNA: TGTGCCAGCAGTCTGCATCAGGGACTAGCGGCACAGATTAATGAGCAGTTCTTC. Protein product: CASSLHQGLAAQINEQFF.

This clonotype was seen many times. The rearrangement uses TRBV20-1 and TRBJ2-3; 7 positions match TRBD2. This CDR3 contains 14 residues. The ends lost 3 bases at V and 2 bases at J; junction bases unmatched: 5. CDR1 and CDR2 (germline): DFQATT, SNEGSKA (reference sequence). CDR3 in DNA: TGCAGTGCTAGGTCAGCGGGGCTCACAGATACGCAGTATTTT. Amino acid sequence: CSARSAGLTDTQYF.

CDR3 loop: CASRTDRDRINYGYTF. Here the CDR3 DNA reads TGTGCCAGCAGAACTGACAGGGACCGGATTAACTATGGCTACACCTTC. V is TRBV12-3 or TRBV12-4 and J is TRBJ1-2; the match to TRBD1 covers 7 bases. This CDR3 has 16 amino acids. V was clipped by 6 bases and J by 1 base; unmatched bases: 11.

This clonotype was found many times. V usage is TRBV2 and J usage is TRBJ1-5; D ambiguous. This CDR3 is 14 amino acids long. Deletions cut 4 bases from V and 7 bases from J, with 14 bases between. Germline V gene sequence: CDR1 SNHLY, CDR2 FYNNEI. The CDR3 bases are TGTGCCAGCAGTGTCGGCACCCGGGGACAGCCCCAGCATTTT. Translating gives CASSVGTRGQPQHF.

V and J are TRBV6-1 and TRBJ2-7; TRBD1 matches 7 bases. The V gene's germline CDR1 is MNHNS and CDR2 SASEGT. With 6 bases clipped from V and 1 base from J, the junction kept 6 bases outside the gene matches. The CDR3 extends over 14 amino acids. Here the CDR3 DNA reads TGTGCCAGCAGGAGCACAGGGGCATCCTACGAGCAGTACTTC. It translates to CASRSTGASYEQYF.

This clonotype was seen more than once but under ten times. The V gene is TRBV12-3 or TRBV12-4, the J gene TRBJ1-1; TRBD1 might be the D (5 bases). Trimming took off 6 bases at V and 11 bases at J, with 19 bases between the two ends. The CDR3 runs 13 residues. CDR3 in DNA: TGTGCCAGCAGCTCGCTTCGGGGGGGTGAGGCTTTCTTT. Translation gives CASSSLRGGEAFF.

J is TRBJ2-7 and V is TRBV7-9; D call uncertain. The CDR3 length is 14 residues. Trimming stripped 5 bases from V and 2 bases from J, with 13 bases between. From germline, CDR1 is SEHNR and CDR2 FQNEAQ (reference sequence). CDR3 in DNA: TGTGCCAGCAGCCTTTCGCGGATCGCCTACGAGCAGTACTTC. Translated, it gives CASSLSRIAYEQYF. Full variable domain (missing parts from reference TRBV7-9 and TRBJ2-7): DTGVSQNPRHKITKRGQNVTFRCDPISEHNRLYWYRQTLGQGPEFLTYFQNEAQLEKSRLLSDRFSAERPKGSFSTLEIQRTEQGDSAMYLCASSLSRIAYEQYFGPGTRLTVT.

The DNA for the CDR3 is TGTGCCAGCAGCTTGTTGTTGACCGAGACCCAGTACTTC. Its protein product is CASSLLLTETQYF. V gene TRBV5-6 combines with J gene TRBJ2-5; the D is unclear. There are 13 residues in the CDR3. CDR1 and CDR2 from the germline V gene are SGHDT and YYEEEE. V was clipped by 1 base and J by 5 bases, with 9 bases between them.

This clonotype was found many times. The chain employs TRBV20-1 and TRBJ2-1, with D possibly being TRBD1 (5 bases). The CDR3 contains 14 residues. Germline V gives CDR1 DFQATT, CDR2 SNEGSKA (reference sequence). V lost 7 bases, J lost 0 bases, and 13 bases lay in between. DNA of the CDR3: TGCAGTGTTTCCCGACAGATCTCCTACAATGAGCAGTTCTTC. It encodes CSVSRQISYNEQFF.

This clonotype was observed at least ten times. The chain uses TRBV29-1 and TRBJ2-3, with TRBD1 identical over 10 bases. The CDR3 totals 15 residues. Germline CDR1 SQVTM, CDR2 ANQGSEA. After removal of 2 bases from V and 0 bases from J, the junction contained 2 bases not matched to a gene. Here the CDR3 reads CSVERQGASTDTQYF. In DNA form, the CDR3 reads TGCAGCGTTGAAAGACAGGGGGCCAGCACAGATACGCAGTATTTT.

This clonotype was detected many times. The rearrangement links TRBV7-6 to TRBJ2-7, with D unresolved. The CDR3 consists of 17 residues. Germline CDR1 reads SGHVS; CDR2 reads FNYEAQ. V lost 5 bases, J lost 3 bases, and 23 bases lay in between. DNA for the CDR3: TGTGCCAGCAGCCTCGGCTCGCCGGGTTTTTCCCTCTACGAGCAGTACTTC. It translates to CASSLGSPGFSLYEQYF.

A few counts support this clonotype. The rearrangement links TRBV12-5 to TRBJ1-2; unclear D gene. Between the trimmed V and J ends, which lost 1 base and 7 bases, there was a span of 7 bases. This CDR3 spans 12 amino acids. The germline V gene encodes CDR1 LGHNT and CDR2 FRNRAP. The CDR3 DNA reads TGTGCTAGTGGTTTGGCGGGGTTTGGCTACACCTTC. Translating it yields CASGLAGFGYTF.

V and J are TRBV20-1 and TRBJ2-5, with 7 bases that match TRBD1. CDR3 length equals 14 residues. V gave up 4 bases and J gave up 2 bases; unmatched junction bases: 7. Germline-derived CDR1 and CDR2 are DFQATT and SNEGSKA (reference sequence). The CDR3 DNA follows: TGCAGTGCTACCGGACAGGCCTATCAAGAGACCCAGTACTTC. Encoded protein: CSATGQAYQETQYF.

The rearrangement uses TRBV7-9 and TRBJ2-5; TRBD2 agrees at 10 bases. In germline, CDR1 is SEHNR, CDR2 FQNEAQ (reference sequence). CDR3 size: 15 residues. Trimming took 6 bases from V and 1 from J; bases not matched to a gene: 5. As DNA, the CDR3 is TGTGCCAGCAGTCCTACTAGCGGGACCCAAGAGACCCAGTACTTC. The encoded protein is CASSPTSGTQETQYF.

This clonotype was counted ten times or more. The J gene is TRBJ2-1, the V gene TRBV29-1; 12 nucleotides align to TRBD1. J was trimmed by 8 bases and V by 6 bases; bases with no gene match: 11. The CDR3 loop spans 15 amino acids. The germline gives CDR1 SQVTM, CDR2 ANQGSEA. The CDR3 DNA follows: TGCAGCGTGGGTCTAGGGACAGGGGGCCCCTATGAGCAGTTCTTC. The encoded protein is CSVGLGTGGPYEQFF.

The rearrangement links TRBV12-3 or TRBV12-4 to TRBJ1-2, with D uncertain. Trimming took 3 bases from V and 5 from J, leaving 4 bases between them. The CDR3 runs to 11 residues. The CDR3 sequence: CASSLIYGYTF. CDR3 in DNA: TGTGCCAGCAGTTTGATTTATGGCTACACCTTC.

This clonotype showed up just a few times. The chain combines TRBV24-1 with TRBJ1-1, with TRBD1 matching 8 bases. This CDR3 is built from 13 residues. V was clipped by 1 base and J by 12 bases; unmatched bases: 6. Per the germline V gene, CDR1 is KGHDR and CDR2 is SFDVKD. CDR3 loop: CATSDLAGGEPFF. In nucleotides, the CDR3 is TGTGCCACCAGTGATTTAGCAGGGGGCGAACCTTTCTTT.

Ten or more counts support this clonotype. This chain joins TRBV28 and TRBJ1-2; maybe TRBD1 (6 bases). From germline, CDR1 is MDHEN and CDR2 SYDVKM. CDR3 size: 14 residues. The V and J ends lost 2 bases and 4 bases respectively, with 11 bases between them. In DNA, the CDR3 is TGTGCCAGCAGTTTAATAGGACAGTCCTATGGCTACACCTTC. Its translation: CASSLIGQSYGYTF.

This clonotype has a single count. The chain combines TRBV2 with TRBJ2-3, with 7 bases that match TRBD2. This CDR3 contains 15 residues. J lost 0 bases, V lost 7 bases, and 7 bases had no gene match. Per germline, CDR1 SNHLY and CDR2 FYNNEI. Here the CDR3 reads CASMAGESSTDTQYF. CDR3 coding DNA: TGTGCCAGCATGGCGGGGGAATCTAGCACAGATACGCAGTATTTT.

This chain uses TRBV10-3 with TRBJ2-5; D gene unclear. Germline assignment: CDR1 ENHRY and CDR2 SYGVKD. The CDR3 runs 13 residues. The V gene lost 7 bases and the J gene lost 5 bases, with 14 bases spanning the gap. The DNA of the CDR3 is TGTGCCATCAAAGGGTCACAAGGGGAGACCCAGTACTTC. This translates into CAIKGSQGETQYF.

The table lists this clonotype with a few counts. The rearrangement uses TRBV12-5 and TRBJ2-1; TRBD1 agrees at 10 bases. The CDR3 length is 17 residues. The trim removed 6 bases at V and 6 bases at J, leaving 14 bases unmatched. From germline, CDR1 is LGHNT and CDR2 FRNRAP. As DNA, the CDR3 is TGTGCTAGTGGCCTGCCCACGGGACAGGGGCGCGTCAATGAGCAGTTCTTC. Translated: CASGLPTGQGRVNEQFF.

A few counts support this clonotype. CDR3 coding DNA: TGCAGCGTTCTTACGGACAGGAACACTGAAGCTTTCTTT. Amino acid sequence: CSVLTDRNTEAFF. V is TRBV29-1 and J is TRBJ1-1; D may be TRBD1 (6 bases). V lost 5 bases and J 1 base, leaving 11 bases between the germline ends. The CDR3 loop spans 13 amino acids. Germline lookup yields CDR1 SQVTM and CDR2 ANQGSEA.

The chain combines TRBV11-2 with TRBJ1-3; no clear D gene. Trimming took 1 base from V and 4 from J, leaving 5 bases between them. The germline V gene has CDR1 SGHAT and CDR2 FQNNGV. The CDR3 runs 13 residues. The CDR3 spells CASSLAWGNTIYF. Here the CDR3 DNA reads TGTGCCAGCAGCTTAGCCTGGGGAAACACCATATATTTT.

V and J are TRBV5-6 and TRBJ2-1; D remains unclear. This CDR3 has 13 residues. Germline V gene lookup returns CDR1 SGHDT and CDR2 YYEEEE. Trimming left V 1 base short and J 6 bases short, with 8 bases between. DNA for the CDR3: TGTGCCAGCAGCTTGACGCTATCCAATGAGCAGTTCTTC. Translation gives CASSLTLSNEQFF.

V gene TRBV20-1 combines with J gene TRBJ1-2, with 11 bases matching TRBD1. The CDR3 has 15 amino acids. Germline values: CDR1 DFQATT, CDR2 SNEGSKA (reference sequence). After removal of 3 bases from V and 3 bases from J, the junction contained 6 bases not matched to a gene. The CDR3 loop is CSASRPGQGDYGYTF. The CDR3 DNA reads TGCAGTGCTAGCCGACCGGGACAGGGGGACTATGGCTACACCTTC.

The chain carries TRBV27 and TRBJ2-1; D remains ambiguous. Germline CDR1 reads MNHEY; CDR2 reads SMNVEV (reference sequence). Trimming stripped 5 bases from V and 8 bases from J, with 13 bases between. CDR3 length: 13 amino acids. DNA for the CDR3: TGTGCCAGCAGTCAAAGTTTTAGCTATGAGCAGTTCTTC. Translation: CASSQSFSYEQFF.